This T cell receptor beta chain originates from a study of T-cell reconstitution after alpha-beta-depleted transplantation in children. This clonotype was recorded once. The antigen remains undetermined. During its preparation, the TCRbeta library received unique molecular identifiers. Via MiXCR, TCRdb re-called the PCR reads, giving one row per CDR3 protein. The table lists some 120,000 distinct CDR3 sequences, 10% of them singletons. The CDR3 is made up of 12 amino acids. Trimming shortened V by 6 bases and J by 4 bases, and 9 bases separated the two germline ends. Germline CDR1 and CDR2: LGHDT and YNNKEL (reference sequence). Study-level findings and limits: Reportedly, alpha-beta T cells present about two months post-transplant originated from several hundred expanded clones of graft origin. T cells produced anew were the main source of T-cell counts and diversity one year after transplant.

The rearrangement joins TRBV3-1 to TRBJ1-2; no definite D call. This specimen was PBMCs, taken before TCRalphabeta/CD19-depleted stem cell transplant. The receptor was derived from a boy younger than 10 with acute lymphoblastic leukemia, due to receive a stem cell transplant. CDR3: CASRGEFYGYTF. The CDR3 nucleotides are TGTGCCAGCAGAGGAGAATTCTATGGCTACACCTTC.